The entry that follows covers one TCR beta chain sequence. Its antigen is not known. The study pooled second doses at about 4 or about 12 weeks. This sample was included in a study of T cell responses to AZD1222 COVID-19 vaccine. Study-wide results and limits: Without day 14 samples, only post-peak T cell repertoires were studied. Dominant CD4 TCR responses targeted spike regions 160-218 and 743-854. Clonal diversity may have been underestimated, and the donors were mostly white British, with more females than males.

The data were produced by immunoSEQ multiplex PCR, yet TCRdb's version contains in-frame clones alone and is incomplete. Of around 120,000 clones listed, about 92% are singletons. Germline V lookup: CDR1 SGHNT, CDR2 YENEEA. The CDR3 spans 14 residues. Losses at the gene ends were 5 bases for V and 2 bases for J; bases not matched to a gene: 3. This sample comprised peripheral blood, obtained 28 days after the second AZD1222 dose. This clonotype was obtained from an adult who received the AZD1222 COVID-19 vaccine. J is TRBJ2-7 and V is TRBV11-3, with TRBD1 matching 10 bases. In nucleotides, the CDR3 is TGTGCCAGCAGCCCGGGACAGGGGACCTACGAGCAGTACTTC. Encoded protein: CASSPGQGTYEQYF.